What follows are 10 T cell receptor beta chains derived from one specimen sequenced in a study of blood T cell repertoires in COVID-19. Some clones are missing from TCRdb's copy, which holds only in-frame ones; the method was immunoSEQ multiplex PCR. The data show roughly 500,000 clones, with 88% seen just once and about 2% held by the top ten. Sequenced: PBMCs or T cells enriched from blood (not recorded which). Every receptor here comes from a woman aged 40 to 49 who had recovered from COVID-19.

The gene calls are TRBV7-9 and TRBJ2-7; 9 bases line up with TRBD1. This CDR3 is 15 amino acids long. CDR1 and CDR2 (germline): SEHNR, FQNEAQ (reference sequence). Trimming cost V 7 bases and J 2 bases; bases outside gene matches: 9. The CDR3 nucleotides are TGTGCCAGCAACCGAAAAGGACAGGGGCCCTACGAGCAGTACTTC. This sequence encodes CASNRKGQGPYEQYF.

The gene calls are TRBV27 and TRBJ2-7, with a weak D call TRBD2 (6 bases). The V and J ends lost 7 bases and 4 bases respectively, with 8 bases between them. The CDR3 has 11 amino acids. Germline CDR1 MNHEY, CDR2 SMNVEV (reference sequence). The CDR3 is CASKEGYEQYF. The CDR3 DNA sequence: TGTGCCAGCAAGGAGGGGTACGAGCAGTACTTC.

The V and J genes are TRBV10-3 and TRBJ1-1; TRBD1 agrees at 11 bases. The CDR3 totals 13 residues. Germline CDR1 ENHRY, CDR2 SYGVKD. V lost 4 bases to trimming and J lost 8 bases; unmatched junction nucleotides: 3. CDR3 in DNA: TGTGCCATCAGTGCCGGACAGGGGGCAGAAGCTTTCTTT. It encodes CAISAGQGAEAFF.

V is TRBV19 and J is TRBJ1-6; possibly TRBD1 for D (5 bases). The length of the CDR3 is 13 residues. The V end lost 3 bases, the J end lost 10 bases, and 10 bases lay between the germline ends. The germline gives CDR1 LNHDA, CDR2 SQIVND (reference sequence). The CDR3, as DNA: TGTGCCAGTAGTATTGGAGGGGAGTCACCCCTCCACTTT. Its protein product is CASSIGGESPLHF.

The chain recombines TRBV7-9 with TRBJ2-2; TRBD2 matches 12 bases. Germline-derived CDR1 and CDR2 are SEHNR and FQNEAQ (reference sequence). The CDR3 has 17 amino acids. V shed 5 bases and J 0 bases; nucleotides not matched to a gene: 4. The CDR3 region is CASSLRLAGANTGELFF. The CDR3 coding sequence is TGTGCCAGCAGCCTAAGACTAGCGGGAGCGAACACCGGGGAGCTGTTTTTT.

The chain recombines TRBV5-1 with TRBJ1-5; D uncertain. The CDR3 contains 15 residues. With 0 bases removed from V and 7 bases from J, the gap between germline ends came to 14 bases. From germline, CDR1 is SGHRS and CDR2 YFSETQ. CDR3 region: CASSLAPTGNQPQHF. The DNA for the CDR3 is TGCGCCAGCAGCTTGGCCCCGACGGGGAACCAGCCCCAGCATTTT.

This clone was detected once. The chain couples TRBV10-3 to TRBJ2-7, with no clear D. The CDR3 loop spans 12 amino acids. V was pared by 3 bases and J by 4 bases, with 7 bases between. The germline gives CDR1 ENHRY, CDR2 SYGVKD. CDR3 nucleotides: TGTGCCATCAGTGATGTTTCGTACGAGCAGTACTTC. It encodes CAISDVSYEQYF.

The rearrangement uses TRBV7-8 and TRBJ2-5; D perhaps matches TRBD2 (6 bases). Germline V lookup: CDR1 SGHVS, CDR2 FQNEAQ. V was clipped by 4 bases and J by 2 bases, with 14 bases between them. The CDR3 covers 15 residues. The CDR3 spells CASSSRLVRQETQYF. For the CDR3, the DNA is TGTGCCAGCAGCTCCCGACTAGTGAGGCAAGAGACCCAGTACTTC.

This chain links TRBV30 with TRBJ1-6; a weak D match, TRBD1 (6 bases). The CDR3 extends over 15 amino acids. The ends were cut back, 2 bases at V and 7 bases at J, with 15 bases in the middle. Germline V gives CDR1 GTSNPN, CDR2 SVGIG (reference sequence). In DNA form, the CDR3 reads TGTGCCTGGAGTACCCCCGGGACAACGAATTCACCCCTCCACTTT. Residues: CAWSTPGTTNSPLHF.

The chain couples TRBV29-1 to TRBJ2-3, with 14 bases aligning to TRBD2. Trimming removed 3 bases from V and 6 bases from J; junction bases left unmatched: 5. This CDR3 comprises 15 residues. The germline gives CDR1 SQVTM, CDR2 ANQGSEA. The CDR3 region is CSVEGLAGELDTQYF. The CDR3 bases are TGCAGCGTTGAGGGACTAGCGGGAGAGCTGGATACGCAGTATTTT.